The 22 T cell receptor beta chains below come from one sample, sequenced in a study of control samples from healthy donors and cancer patients. Measured with immunoSEQ multiplex PCR; TCRdb has only the in-frame clones, and not every one. In the table there are approximately 100,000 clones, around 89% of which are singletons. The specimen sequenced was PBMCs. These receptor sequences come from a man aged 55 to 70 with lung cancer.

This clone is a singleton in its sample. J is TRBJ1-1 and V is TRBV19; D possibly corresponds to TRBD1 (6 bases). Trimming took off 2 bases at V and 4 bases at J, with 14 bases between the two ends. This CDR3 is built from 15 residues. Germline V gives CDR1 LNHDA, CDR2 SQIVND (reference sequence). This CDR3 is CASSISGAIGTEAFF. The CDR3 DNA sequence: TGTGCCAGTAGTATATCAGGGGCCATAGGCACTGAAGCTTTCTTT.

The V and J genes are TRBV3-1 (or the pseudogene TRBV3-2) and TRBJ1-1; D possibly corresponds to TRBD1 (5 bases). The V gene's germline CDR1 is LGHDT and CDR2 YNNKEL (reference sequence). The CDR3 has 14 residues. V was cut by 2 bases and J by 5 bases, with 12 bases left in between. CDR3 amino acids: CASSQRGVWTEAFF. CDR3 DNA: TGTGCCAGCAGCCAAAGGGGAGTGTGGACTGAAGCTTTCTTT.

This rearrangement joins TRBV7-3 to TRBJ2-1; D is ambiguous. Germline V CDR1 and CDR2: SGHTA, FQGTGA. CDR3 size: 16 residues. V lost 5 bases, J lost 3 bases, and 17 bases lay in between. Here the CDR3 reads CASSPTTGWDYNEQFF. In DNA form, the CDR3 reads TGTGCCAGCAGCCCCACAACGGGTTGGGACTACAATGAGCAGTTCTTC.

The rearrangement uses TRBV28 and TRBJ1-1; D is unclear. Germline V gene lookup returns CDR1 MDHEN and CDR2 SYDVKM. V gave up 3 bases and J gave up 1 base, with 3 bases separating them. CDR3 length: 12 amino acids. This chain's CDR3 is CASSLGNTEAFF. The CDR3 DNA reads TGTGCCAGCAGTTTGGGGAACACTGAAGCTTTCTTT.

The J gene is TRBJ1-2, the V gene TRBV6-5, with TRBD1 matching over 10 bases. The CDR3 contains 12 residues. Unmatched junction bases numbered 3, after V lost 4 bases and J lost 10 bases. The germline V gene encodes CDR1 MNHEY and CDR2 SVGAGI. The CDR3 bases are TGTGCCAGCAGTTTCGGACAGGGGGACTACACCTTC. The encoded protein is CASSFGQGDYTF.

The CDR3 spells CASSPQAGGTGELFF. DNA for the CDR3: TGTGCCAGCAGTCCACAAGCGGGGGGCACCGGGGAGCTGTTTTTT. The chain combines TRBV2 with TRBJ2-2; TRBD2 matches 9 bases. V lost 5 bases and J lost 4; bases outside the gene matches: 5. The CDR3 spans 15 residues. In germline, CDR1 is SNHLY, CDR2 FYNNEI.

The chain couples TRBV9 to TRBJ2-1, with 11 positions matching TRBD2. CDR3 length: 18 residues. V trimming: 0 bases; J trimming: 0 bases; junction bases outside the gene matches: 5. In germline, CDR1 is SGDLS, CDR2 YYNGEE. The CDR3 protein is CASSVDLAGGFSYNEQFF. CDR3 nucleotide sequence: TGTGCCAGCAGCGTAGACCTAGCGGGGGGATTCTCCTACAATGAGCAGTTCTTC.

This chain connects TRBV11-3 to TRBJ2-2; the D is unclear. V dropped 1 base and J dropped 4 bases, with 10 bases sitting between them. Germline V gene lookup returns CDR1 SGHNT and CDR2 YENEEA. The CDR3 spans 15 residues. CDR3 loop: CASSLVKTRTGELFF. The CDR3 nucleotides read TGTGCCAGCAGCTTAGTAAAGACCCGCACCGGGGAGCTGTTTTTT.

The gene calls are TRBV6-5 and TRBJ2-5; the D gene is possibly TRBD1 (5 bases). The V end lost 6 bases, the J end lost 3 bases, and 17 bases lay between the germline ends. The CDR3 extends over 15 amino acids. Per germline, CDR1 MNHEY and CDR2 SVGAGI. The CDR3 DNA sequence: TGTGCCAGCAGGGTCGCCTGGGGCACCAAAGAGACCCAGTACTTC. This translates into CASRVAWGTKETQYF.

The chain employs TRBV4-2 and TRBJ2-5, with D maybe TRBD2 (5 bases). The CDR3 totals 15 residues. Trimming took off 1 base at V and 1 base at J, with 10 bases between the two ends. The V gene's germline CDR1 is LGHNA and CDR2 YNFKEQ. The CDR3 DNA follows: TGTGCCAGCAGCCAAGGACGGGATAGCCAAGAGACCCAGTACTTC. Translated, it gives CASSQGRDSQETQYF.

The CDR3 here is CASSPGAGGFYEQYF. The CDR3 nucleotides are TGTGCCAGCAGCCCCGGGGCGGGGGGATTCTACGAGCAGTACTTC. The V call is TRBV5-4, the J call TRBJ2-7; 8 bases match TRBD2. With V trimmed by 4 bases and J by 3 bases, 9 bases remained unmatched. The V gene's germline CDR1 is SGHNT and CDR2 YYREEE (reference sequence). The CDR3 is 15 amino acids.

This chain connects TRBV12-5 to TRBJ1-3, with TRBD1 matching 9 bases. Germline V gene sequence: CDR1 LGHNT, CDR2 FRNRAP. The J segment lost 5 bases and the V segment lost 5 bases, leaving 4 bases of the junction unmatched. The CDR3 is made up of 14 amino acids. The CDR3 DNA reads TGTGCTAGTGGTCTGGGACAGGGAAGAAACACCATATATTTT. Translating gives CASGLGQGRNTIYF.

In DNA form, the CDR3 reads TGTGCCAGCAGCCTATACAGGGGCTCCTACGAGCAGTACTTC. Its translation is CASSLYRGSYEQYF. The chain has TRBV6-5 and TRBJ2-7; 7 bases are shared with TRBD1. Germline V gene lookup returns CDR1 MNHEY and CDR2 SVGAGI. V was clipped by 6 bases and J by 0 bases; unmatched bases: 5. The CDR3 contains 14 residues.

The rearrangement uses TRBV6-5 and TRBJ2-5; D perhaps matches TRBD1 (6 bases). Germline values: CDR1 MNHEY, CDR2 SVGAGI. V shed 0 bases and J shed 4 bases, with 15 bases lying between them. The CDR3 has 16 residues. CDR3 loop: CASSYSFPGASETQYF. In DNA form, the CDR3 reads TGTGCCAGCAGTTACTCGTTTCCAGGGGCGTCAGAGACCCAGTACTTC.

The rearrangement joins TRBV20-1 to TRBJ2-7; D remains unclear. The CDR3 has 11 residues. V gave up 5 bases and J gave up 2 bases, with 7 bases separating them. Germline loops: CDR1 DFQATT, CDR2 SNEGSKA (reference sequence). The CDR3 DNA reads as TGCAGTGCTTCCCTTACCTACGAGCAGTACTTC. Its protein product is CSASLTYEQYF.

The CDR3 region has the DNA TGTGCCAGCAGCACCAGACTAGCGGGGGATACCGGGGAGCTGTTTTTT. Encoded protein: CASSTRLAGDTGELFF. This sequence joins TRBV7-2 and TRBJ2-2; 12 bases fit TRBD2. The CDR3 length is 16 residues. CDR1 and CDR2 from the germline V gene are SGHTA and FQGNSA. The V segment lost 5 bases and the J segment 5 bases; nucleotides outside the gene matches: 6.

In its sample, this clone is medium-sized. Written as DNA, the CDR3 is TGTGCCACCAGTGGGTTTGTGGCGGGGGCCTACAATGAGCAGTTCTTC. Translating it yields CATSGFVAGAYNEQFF. J is TRBJ2-1 and V is TRBV24-1; TRBD2 matches 7 bases. Germline V gene sequence: CDR1 KGHDR, CDR2 SFDVKD. This CDR3 region has 16 residues. Trimming took 5 bases from V and 2 from J; bases not matched to a gene: 8.

Here the CDR3 reads CASSFSGPASGNTIYF. The CDR3 coding sequence is TGTGCCAGCAGCTTCTCCGGGCCAGCCTCTGGAAACACCATATATTTT. This chain connects TRBV5-6 to TRBJ1-3; D unclear. Between the trimmed V and J ends, which lost 2 bases and 0 bases, there was a span of 12 bases. This CDR3 spans 16 amino acids. From germline, CDR1 is SGHDT and CDR2 YYEEEE.

CDR3 in DNA: TGTGCCAGCAGCTTGGAGCGACAGGGCCTCATGAACACTGAAGCTTTCTTT. Translated: CASSLERQGLMNTEAFF. The V call is TRBV5-6, the J call TRBJ1-1, with 7 bases identical to TRBD1. Germline V CDR1 and CDR2: SGHDT, YYEEEE. The CDR3 consists of 17 residues. The trim removed 0 bases at V and 0 bases at J, leaving 8 bases unmatched.

The rearrangement links TRBV4-1 to TRBJ2-3; 13 positions match TRBD2. The CDR3 contains 16 residues. Losses at the gene ends were 4 bases for V and 0 bases for J; bases not matched to a gene: 1. Looked up from germline, CDR1 is MGHRA and CDR2 is YSYEKL. The CDR3 protein is CASSRGLAGSTDTQYF. The CDR3 DNA sequence: TGCGCCAGCAGCCGGGGACTAGCGGGGAGCACAGATACGCAGTATTTT.

This rearrangement joins TRBV3-1 (or the pseudogene TRBV3-2) to TRBJ1-6; 9 bases are a match to TRBD1. This CDR3 has 18 residues. From germline, CDR1 is LGHDT and CDR2 YNNKEL (reference sequence). The V and J ends lost 5 bases and 1 base, in that order; junction bases with no gene match: 9. The CDR3 loop is CASSRDREVYSYNSPLHF. The CDR3 bases are TGTGCCAGCAGCAGGGACAGGGAAGTTTATTCCTATAATTCACCCCTCCACTTT.

This chain joins TRBV24-1 and TRBJ1-1, with 9 positions matching TRBD1. V shed 4 bases, J shed 8 bases, and the junction held 4 bases outside the gene matches. The CDR3 runs 13 residues. From germline, CDR1 is KGHDR and CDR2 SFDVKD. CDR3 DNA: TGTGCCACCAGTGACCGGGACAGGGACGAAGCTTTCTTT. Its translation: CATSDRDRDEAFF.